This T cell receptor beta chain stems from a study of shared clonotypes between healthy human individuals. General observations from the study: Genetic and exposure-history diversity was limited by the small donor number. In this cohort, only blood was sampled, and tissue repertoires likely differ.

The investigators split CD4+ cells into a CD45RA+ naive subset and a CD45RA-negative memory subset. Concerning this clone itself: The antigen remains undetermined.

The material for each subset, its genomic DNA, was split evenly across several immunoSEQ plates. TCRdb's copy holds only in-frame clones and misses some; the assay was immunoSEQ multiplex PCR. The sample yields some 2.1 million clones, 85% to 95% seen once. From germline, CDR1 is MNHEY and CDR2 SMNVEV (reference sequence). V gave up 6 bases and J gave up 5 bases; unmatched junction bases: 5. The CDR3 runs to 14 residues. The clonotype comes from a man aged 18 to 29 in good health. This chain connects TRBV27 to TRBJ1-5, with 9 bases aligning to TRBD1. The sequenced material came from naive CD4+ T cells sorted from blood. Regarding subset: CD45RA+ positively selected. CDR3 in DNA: TGTGCCAGCAGCAGACAGGGGGTGGATCAGCCCCAGCATTTT. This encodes CASSRQGVDQPQHF.